One sample yielded the 5 T cell receptor beta chains listed below, sequenced in a study of shared clonotypes between healthy human individuals. TCRdb's table, derived via immunoSEQ multiplex PCR, lists solely in-frame clones and lacks some. The data hold about 1.1 million clones, with 75% to 85% observed a single time. The sequencing input was memory CD4+ T cells from PBMCs. Noted subset: CD45RA-negative fraction. All receptors derive from a young man in good health. Some clones in this sample may be carry-over from other donors' samples.

This chain joins TRBV5-1 and TRBJ2-6; possible D gene TRBD2, 6 bases. The V gene lost 4 bases and the J gene lost 4 bases, with 9 bases spanning the gap. The germline CDR1 and CDR2 sequences are SGHRS and YFSETQ. This CDR3 contains 14 residues. In DNA, the CDR3 is TGCGCCAGCAGCGGGACTTCCGGGGCCAACGTCCTGACTTTC. Its translation is CASSGTSGANVLTF.

The sample holds a few counts of this clone. The J gene is TRBJ1-2, the V gene TRBV28; 8 bases agree with TRBD1. Germline CDR1 MDHEN, CDR2 SYDVKM. V lost 6 bases, J lost 6 bases, and 12 bases stayed unmatched. The CDR3 totals 15 residues. In DNA form, the CDR3 reads TGTGCCAGCAGCACCCCGGACAGGGCGGGGAATGGCTACACCTTC. Translation gives CASSTPDRAGNGYTF.

The J gene is TRBJ2-7, the V gene TRBV18; 11 bases fit TRBD1. This CDR3 has 14 amino acids. The J segment lost 4 bases and the V segment lost 4 bases, leaving 3 bases of the junction unmatched. Germline V gene lookup returns CDR1 KGHSH and CDR2 LQKENI. CDR3 coding DNA: TGTGCCAGCTCACTGGGACAGGGGGTGTACGAGCAGTACTTC. Its protein product is CASSLGQGVYEQYF.

The chain uses TRBV7-3 and TRBJ2-5; 8 bases align to TRBD1. CDR3 length: 13 amino acids. The V and J ends lost 5 bases and 5 bases, in that order; junction bases with no gene match: 4. Germline V lookup: CDR1 SGHTA, CDR2 FQGTGA. The DNA of the CDR3 is TGTGCCAGCAGCCCTCGGACAGGGGAGACCCAGTACTTC. Translation gives CASSPRTGETQYF. The entire variable domain, with the rest obtained from reference TRBV7-3 and TRBJ2-5, is as follows: GAGVSQTPSNKVTEKGKYVELRCDPISGHTALYWYRQSLGQGPEFLIYFQGTGAADDSGLPNDRFFAVRPEGSVSTLKIQRTERGDSAVYLCASSPRTGETQYFGPGTRLLVL.

The gene calls are TRBV2 and TRBJ2-5; the D gene is possibly TRBD2 (6 bases). Germline CDR1 SNHLY, CDR2 FYNNEI. V lost 11 bases, J lost 0 bases, and 13 bases lay in between. The CDR3 sequence is 13 residues long. The CDR3 DNA reads as TGTGCCTCCCTGGGGGGATACCAAGAGACCCAGTACTTC. Translating gives CASLGGYQETQYF.